The 22 T cell receptor beta chains presented below share a single source sample, sequenced in a study of beta chain features in type 1 diabetes. Study-level points and caveats: Significant though moderate, a shortening of TCRB CDR3s appeared in all four CD4+ subsets of Type 1 diabetes patients.

Expressed TCRB transcripts were sequenced because the entire RNA isolate underwent reverse transcription. Profiled with immunoSEQ multiplex PCR; TCRdb holds only in-frame clones, not every one. The table includes about 650,000 clones, roughly 12% detected once. No antigen is known for these receptors. The sample was naive CD4+ T cells from blood. These receptor sequences come from a man aged 25-45 years with type 1 diabetes.

This clone has a handful of counts. This specimen includes other DNA sequences encoding the same CDR3. The rearrangement uses TRBV7-9 and TRBJ1-1, with D uncertain. Germline assignment: CDR1 SEHNR and CDR2 FQNEAQ (reference sequence). The V gene lost 2 bases and the J gene lost 5 bases, with 6 bases spanning the gap. This CDR3 region has 12 residues. CDR3 DNA sequence: TGTGCCAGCAGCTTAATAAGGACTGAAGCTTTCTTT. Encoded protein: CASSLIRTEAFF.

The chain joins TRBV10-3 to TRBJ2-7, with 9 positions matching TRBD2. This CDR3 contains 14 residues. V lost 3 bases, J lost 5 bases, and 5 bases stayed unmatched. Germline assignment: CDR1 ENHRY and CDR2 SYGVKD. In nucleotides, the CDR3 is TGTGCCATCAGTGAAGGGCTAGCGGGGCACGAGCAGTACTTC. As protein: CAISEGLAGHEQYF.

This clone turned up a few times. The chain couples TRBV4-3 to TRBJ2-1; possibly TRBD1 for D (5 bases). This CDR3 spans 12 amino acids. Germline CDR1 reads LGHNA; CDR2 reads YSLEER. Trimming took off 0 bases at V and 10 bases at J, with 7 bases between the two ends. The CDR3, as DNA: TGCGCCAGCAGCCAAGAAGGGGCGGAGCAGTTCTTC. It translates to CASSQEGAEQFF.

This clone showed up just a few times. This sample includes further DNA sequences coding for the same CDR3. The genes are TRBV30 and TRBJ2-7; no clear D. CDR1 is GTSNPN and CDR2 is SVGIG in the germline V gene (reference sequence). V was trimmed by 1 base and J by 3 bases, leaving 7 bases between them. The CDR3 runs 12 residues. The CDR3 coding sequence is TGTGCCTGGAGTGGGAACGGCTACGAGCAGTACTTC. This sequence encodes CAWSGNGYEQYF.

Comments on this clone: A far larger clone is only one base removed, so a read error is likely. The chain uses TRBV9 and TRBJ1-1; D remains ambiguous. V dropped 2 bases and J dropped 1 base, with 3 bases sitting between them. The germline V gene encodes CDR1 SGDLS and CDR2 YYNGEE. This CDR3 is 12 amino acids long. The CDR3 nucleotides read TGTGCCAGCAGCGTGACGAACACTGAAGCTTTCTTT. It is translated as CASSVTNTEAFF.

The V call is TRBV7-2, the J call TRBJ2-3; D is tentatively TRBD1 or TRBD2 (6 bases each). The CDR3 extends over 14 amino acids. Germline assignment: CDR1 SGHTA and CDR2 FQGNSA. V lost 5 bases and J 3 bases, leaving 12 bases between the germline ends. This CDR3 reads CASSPRRGTDTQYF. The DNA of the CDR3 is TGTGCCAGCAGCCCCAGGAGGGGGACAGATACGCAGTATTTT.

This clone was recorded a few times. CDR3 region: CASSGRQGVKETQYF. The CDR3 region has the DNA TGTGCCAGCAGCGGAAGACAGGGCGTTAAGGAGACCCAGTACTTC. The chain recombines TRBV9 with TRBJ2-5; 7 bases are shared with TRBD1. The CDR3 is 15 residues long. V shed 3 bases, J shed 5 bases, and the junction held 10 bases outside the gene matches. The germline V gene has CDR1 SGDLS and CDR2 YYNGEE.

The chain joins TRBV7-2 to TRBJ2-7; D call uncertain. CDR1 is SGHTA, CDR2 FQGNSA, per germline. The CDR3 spans 12 residues. V dropped 5 bases and J dropped 3 bases, with 8 bases sitting between them. The CDR3 DNA follows: TGTGCCAGCAGCCCTTTTAACTACGAGCAGTACTTC. Translated: CASSPFNYEQYF.

This clone was counted only a few times. This sequence joins TRBV6-5 and TRBJ2-3, with 7 bases aligning to TRBD1. J was trimmed by 2 bases and V by 5 bases; bases with no gene match: 7. From germline, CDR1 is MNHEY and CDR2 SVGAGI. The CDR3 totals 15 residues. The CDR3 here is CASSPGTANTDTQYF. In nucleotides, the CDR3 is TGTGCCAGCAGTCCCGGGACAGCGAACACAGATACGCAGTATTTT.

V gene TRBV4-1 combines with J gene TRBJ2-7; TRBD1 matches at 10 bases. The CDR3 runs 15 residues. The junction had 5 bases not matched to a gene; V was cut back by 4 bases and J by 2 bases. Germline V gene data show CDR1 as MGHRA and CDR2 as YSYEKL. CDR3 bases: TGCGCCAGCAGCCTGGGACAGGGGTTGGCCTACGAGCAGTACTTC. It encodes CASSLGQGLAYEQYF.

V and J are TRBV15 and TRBJ1-1, with a weak D call TRBD1 (6 bases). Deletions cut 1 base from V and 0 bases from J, with 12 bases between. This CDR3 contains 16 residues. Germline V gives CDR1 LNHNV, CDR2 YYDKDF (reference sequence). This CDR3 is CATSRGTVAMNTEAFF. Here the CDR3 DNA reads TGTGCCACCAGCAGAGGGACAGTAGCTATGAACACTGAAGCTTTCTTT.

The V call is TRBV4-2, the J call TRBJ2-3; 8 nucleotides align to TRBD2. The CDR3 totals 17 residues. V was clipped by 4 bases and J by 1 base; unmatched bases: 10. The germline CDR1 and CDR2 sequences are LGHNA and YNFKEQ. CDR3 sequence reads: CASSPSYGAGGTDTQYF. In DNA, the CDR3 is TGTGCCAGCAGCCCTTCCTATGGAGCGGGGGGCACAGATACGCAGTATTTT.

This clone was found a few times. The V call is TRBV10-3, the J call TRBJ2-7; D could derive from TRBD1 or TRBD2 (6 bases each). The CDR3 extends over 15 amino acids. V gave up 3 bases and J gave up 2 bases, with 14 bases separating them. Germline loops: CDR1 ENHRY, CDR2 SYGVKD. CDR3 amino acids: CAISEGAGEAYEQYF. Here the CDR3 DNA reads TGTGCCATCAGTGAAGGTGCAGGGGAGGCCTACGAGCAGTACTTC.

The rearrangement links TRBV11-2 to TRBJ2-1; 12 nucleotides line up with TRBD2. J was trimmed by 0 bases and V by 3 bases; bases with no gene match: 6. There are 18 residues in the CDR3. Germline-derived CDR1 and CDR2 are SGHAT and FQNNGV. CDR3 in amino acids: CASSFRLAGASSYNEQFF. For the CDR3, the DNA is TGTGCCAGCAGCTTCAGACTAGCGGGGGCCAGCTCCTACAATGAGCAGTTCTTC. Using reference TRBV11-2 and TRBJ2-1 for the parts outside the CDR3, the full variable domain is EAGVAQSPRYKIIEKRQSVAFWCNPISGHATLYWYQQILGQGPKLLIQFQNNGVVDDSQLPKDRFSAERLKGVDSTLKIQPAKLEDSAVYLCASSFRLAGASSYNEQFFGPGTRLTVL.

This clone was seen only a few times. The CDR3 region is CALRLAKNIQYF. The CDR3, as DNA: TGTGCCTTGCGGTTAGCCAAAAACATTCAGTACTTC. The chain is built from TRBV30 and TRBJ2-4; D unresolved. The CDR3 contains 12 residues. The germline V gene encodes CDR1 GTSNPN and CDR2 SVGIG (reference sequence). V dropped 7 bases and J dropped 0 bases, with 7 bases sitting between them.

This sequence joins TRBV28 and TRBJ1-5; TRBD1 might be the D (6 bases). This CDR3 is 14 amino acids long. Trimming removed 5 bases from V and 5 bases from J, with 13 bases in between. Germline V gene lookup returns CDR1 MDHEN and CDR2 SYDVKM. This chain's CDR3 is CASSAQQGDQPQHF. CDR3 bases: TGTGCCAGCAGTGCCCAACAGGGCGATCAGCCCCAGCATTTT.

The chain couples TRBV7-2 to TRBJ1-2; possible D gene TRBD1, 5 bases. This CDR3 has 14 amino acids. Germline values: CDR1 SGHTA, CDR2 FQGNSA. V was shortened by 5 bases and J by 6 bases, with 16 bases between the two germline ends. This chain's CDR3 is CASSVNQGMNGYTF. The CDR3 nucleotides read TGTGCCAGCAGCGTAAATCAGGGTATGAATGGCTACACCTTC. The entire variable domain, with the rest obtained from reference TRBV7-2 and TRBJ1-2, is as follows: GAGVSQSPSNKVTEKGKDVELRCDPISGHTALYWYRQSLGQGLEFLIYFQGNSAPDKSGLPSDRFSAERTGGSVSTLTIQRTQQEDSAVYLCASSVNQGMNGYTFGSGTRLTVV.

J is TRBJ1-5 and V is TRBV9; the match to TRBD1 covers 9 bases. Germline V gene sequence: CDR1 SGDLS, CDR2 YYNGEE. CDR3 length equals 14 residues. Germline trimming cut 3 bases from V and 5 bases from J; bases unmatched to any gene: 3. This CDR3 is CASSATGGDQPQHF. The CDR3, as DNA: TGTGCCAGCAGCGCGACAGGGGGTGATCAGCCCCAGCATTTT. Full variable domain (missing parts from reference TRBV9 and TRBJ1-5): DSGVTQTPKHLITATGQRVTLRCSPRSGDLSVYWYQQSLDQGLQFLIQYYNGEERAKGNILERFSAQQFPDLHSELNLSSLELGDSALYFCASSATGGDQPQHFGDGTRLSIL.

This clone has more than one count but fewer than ten. The rearrangement links TRBV30 to TRBJ2-1, with 12 nucleotides matching TRBD1. Germline V gene data show CDR1 as GTSNPN and CDR2 as SVGIG (reference sequence). The CDR3 is 18 residues long. Unmatched junction bases numbered 9, after V lost 3 bases and J lost 0 bases. As DNA, the CDR3 is TGTGCCTGGAGCTCCGGGACAGGGGGCTCCAGCTCCTACAATGAGCAGTTCTTC. It encodes CAWSSGTGGSSSYNEQFF. The full variable domain, completed using reference TRBV30 and TRBJ2-1, is SQTIHQWPATLVQPVGSPLSLECTVEGTSNPNLYWYRQAAGRGLQLLFYSVGIGQISSEVPQNLSASRPQDRQFILSSKKLLLSDSGFYLCAWSSGTGGSSSYNEQFFGPGTRLTVL.

This clone has a handful of counts. This chain joins TRBV18 and TRBJ1-2; D unresolved. The germline V gene has CDR1 KGHSH and CDR2 LQKENI. The length of the CDR3 is 15 residues. Between the trimmed V and J ends, which lost 0 bases and 0 bases, there was a span of 8 bases. The CDR3 spells CASSPPSGPNYGYTF. CDR3 DNA sequence: TGTGCCAGCTCACCACCGTCCGGCCCTAACTATGGCTACACCTTC.

This clone was seen a handful of times. The chain carries TRBV10-3 and TRBJ1-2, with D unclear. CDR3 length: 11 amino acids. Trimming took 10 bases from V and 7 from J, leaving 13 bases between them. Per the germline V gene, CDR1 is ENHRY and CDR2 is SYGVKD. The CDR3 protein is CASSKGSGYTF. Written as DNA, the CDR3 is TGTGCCAGCTCCAAGGGCTCTGGCTACACCTTC.

The sample holds many counts of this clone. The CDR3 protein is CASSEFNRGTDTQYF. For the CDR3, the DNA is TGTGCCAGCAGCGAATTTAACCGGGGCACAGATACGCAGTATTTT. The chain uses TRBV7-2 and TRBJ2-3; D is unclear. Germline V gives CDR1 SGHTA, CDR2 FQGNSA. The V end lost 5 bases, the J end lost 1 base, and 13 bases lay between the germline ends. The CDR3 sequence is 15 residues long.